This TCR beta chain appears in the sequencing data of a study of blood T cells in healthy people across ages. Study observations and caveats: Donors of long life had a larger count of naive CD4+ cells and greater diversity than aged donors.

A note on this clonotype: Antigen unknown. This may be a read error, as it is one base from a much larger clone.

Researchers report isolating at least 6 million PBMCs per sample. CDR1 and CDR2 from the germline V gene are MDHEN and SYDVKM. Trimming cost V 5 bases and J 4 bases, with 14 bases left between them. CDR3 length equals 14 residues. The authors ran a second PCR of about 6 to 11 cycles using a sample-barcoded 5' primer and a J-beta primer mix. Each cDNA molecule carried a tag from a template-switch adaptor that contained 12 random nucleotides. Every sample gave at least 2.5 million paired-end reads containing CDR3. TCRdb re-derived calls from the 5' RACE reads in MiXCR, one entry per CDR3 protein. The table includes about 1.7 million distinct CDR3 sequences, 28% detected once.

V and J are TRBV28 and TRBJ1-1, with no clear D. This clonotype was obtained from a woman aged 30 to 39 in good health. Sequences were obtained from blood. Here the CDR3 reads CASSPSIGSTEAFF. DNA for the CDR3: TGTGCCAGCAGTCCGTCGATAGGGTCCACTGAAGCTTTCTTT.